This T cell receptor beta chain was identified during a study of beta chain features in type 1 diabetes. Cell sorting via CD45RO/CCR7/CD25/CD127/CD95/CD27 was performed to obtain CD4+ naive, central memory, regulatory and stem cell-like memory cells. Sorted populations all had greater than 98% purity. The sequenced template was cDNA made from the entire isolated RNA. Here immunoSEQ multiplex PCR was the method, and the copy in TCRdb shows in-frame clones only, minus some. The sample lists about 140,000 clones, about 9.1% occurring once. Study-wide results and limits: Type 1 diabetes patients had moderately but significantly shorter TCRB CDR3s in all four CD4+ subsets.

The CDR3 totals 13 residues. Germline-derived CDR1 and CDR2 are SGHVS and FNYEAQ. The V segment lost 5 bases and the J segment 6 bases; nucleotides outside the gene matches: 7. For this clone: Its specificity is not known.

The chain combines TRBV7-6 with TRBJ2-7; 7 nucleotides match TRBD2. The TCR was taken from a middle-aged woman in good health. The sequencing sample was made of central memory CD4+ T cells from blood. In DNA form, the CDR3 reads TGTGCCAGCAGCCCCGTGGGGGGGGGCGAGCAGTACTTC. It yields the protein CASSPVGGGEQYF.